The source of this T cell receptor (beta chain) is a study of response to subunit inactivated influenza vaccine. Of note for this clonotype: The antigen is unknown.

Study results and limitations: New T cells are recruited in small numbers by each seasonal influenza vaccination, according to the authors' suggestion.

A single record per CDR3 protein comes from TCRdb applying MiXCR to the RT-PCR reads. The sample gives 490,000 or so distinct CDR3 sequences, approximately 7.6% of which show up once; 13% is in the top ten. The CDR3 has 14 amino acids. Trimming stripped 5 bases from V and 6 bases from J, with 17 bases between. Germline V gene lookup returns CDR1 SEHNR and CDR2 FQNEAQ (reference sequence). The clonotype comes from a man aged 50 to 69 who received an inactivated influenza vaccine. Material: PBMCs from blood, obtained approximately 25 months after vaccination. The chain recombines TRBV7-9 with TRBJ2-7, with D perhaps TRBD2 (6 bases). In DNA form, the CDR3 reads TGTGCCAGCAGCCGGGAGTCGGGAACGCTCGAGCAGTACTTC. Protein product: CASSRESGTLEQYF.